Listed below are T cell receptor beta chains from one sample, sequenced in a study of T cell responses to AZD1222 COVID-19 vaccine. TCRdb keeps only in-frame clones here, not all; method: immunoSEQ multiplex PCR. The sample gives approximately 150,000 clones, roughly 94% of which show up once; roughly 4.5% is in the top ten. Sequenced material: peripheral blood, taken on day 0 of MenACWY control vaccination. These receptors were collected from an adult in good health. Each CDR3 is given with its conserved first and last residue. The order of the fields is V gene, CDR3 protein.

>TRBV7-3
CASSPQVGRAGELFF
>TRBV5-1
CASSLYGGDLREQYF
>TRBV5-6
CASSFKGSGNTIYF
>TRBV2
CASSLGLLQTEAFF
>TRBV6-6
CASHPGPHTGGELFF
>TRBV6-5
CATTVKAKNIQYF
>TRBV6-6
CASSLGRRGANYGYTF
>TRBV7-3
CASSLGGSAPLHF
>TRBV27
CASSKSGRAVHNEQFF
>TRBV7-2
CASSPRATAGEKLFF
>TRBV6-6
CASSYSLDRDGNTIYF
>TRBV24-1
CATSPGGAGNQPQHF
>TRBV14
CASSPGQGWRSLHF
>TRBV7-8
CASSHPATNEKLFF
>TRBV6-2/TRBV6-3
CASSPLYEQYF
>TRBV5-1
CASSLPHGRETQYF
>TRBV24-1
CATSRGINTEAFF
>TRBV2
CASRSQGEGTEAFF
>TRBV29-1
CSVEDKREGGNEKLFF
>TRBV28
CASRGGGTEAFF
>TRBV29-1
CSVGRLGLAAITASYNEQFF
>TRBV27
CASSFSGTGGFGYGYTF
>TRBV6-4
CASSDLSGTGEQFF
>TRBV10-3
CAINGGSLQETQYF
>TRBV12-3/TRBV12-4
CASSFHGRTGYTF
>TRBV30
CAWSRGGVLYEQYF